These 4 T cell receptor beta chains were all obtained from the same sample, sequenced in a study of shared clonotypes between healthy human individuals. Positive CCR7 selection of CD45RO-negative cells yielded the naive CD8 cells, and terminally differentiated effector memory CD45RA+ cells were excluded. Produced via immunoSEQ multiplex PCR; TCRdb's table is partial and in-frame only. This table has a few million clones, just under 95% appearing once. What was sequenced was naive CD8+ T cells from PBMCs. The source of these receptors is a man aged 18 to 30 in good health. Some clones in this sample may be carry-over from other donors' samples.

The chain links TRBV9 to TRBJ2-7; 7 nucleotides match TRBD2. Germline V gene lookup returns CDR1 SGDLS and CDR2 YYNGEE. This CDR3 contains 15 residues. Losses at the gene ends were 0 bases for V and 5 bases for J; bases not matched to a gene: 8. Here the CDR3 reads CASSVEAGDAHEQYF. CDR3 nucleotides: TGTGCCAGCAGCGTAGAGGCGGGAGACGCCCACGAGCAGTACTTC.

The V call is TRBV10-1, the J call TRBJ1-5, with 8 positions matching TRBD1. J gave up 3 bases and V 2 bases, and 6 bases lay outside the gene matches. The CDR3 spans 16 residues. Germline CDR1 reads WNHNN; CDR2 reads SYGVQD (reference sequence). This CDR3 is CASSERDRPNNQPQHF. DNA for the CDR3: TGCGCCAGCAGTGAGCGGGACAGGCCAAACAATCAGCCCCAGCATTTT.

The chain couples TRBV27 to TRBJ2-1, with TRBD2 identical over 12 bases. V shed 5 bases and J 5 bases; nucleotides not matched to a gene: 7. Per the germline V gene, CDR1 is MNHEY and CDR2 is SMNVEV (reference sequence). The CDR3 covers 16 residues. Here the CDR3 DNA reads TGTGCCAGCAGTCTCCTAGCGGGAGGGAGGCACAATGAGCAGTTCTTC. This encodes CASSLLAGGRHNEQFF.

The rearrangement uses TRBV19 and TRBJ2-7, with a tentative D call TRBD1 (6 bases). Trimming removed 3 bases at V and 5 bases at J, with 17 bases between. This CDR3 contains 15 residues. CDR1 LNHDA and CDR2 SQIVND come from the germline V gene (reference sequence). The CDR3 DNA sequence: TGTGCCAGTAGTATGGGGGCCCCAGGGGACCACGAGCAGTACTTC. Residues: CASSMGAPGDHEQYF. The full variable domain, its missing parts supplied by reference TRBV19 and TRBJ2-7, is DGGITQSPKYLFRKEGQNVTLSCEQNLNHDAMYWYRQDPGQGLRLIYYSQIVNDFQKGDIAEGYSVSREKKESFPLTVTSAQKNPTAFYLCASSMGAPGDHEQYFGPGTRLTVT.